Listed below are T cell receptor beta chains from one sample, sequenced in a study of cytomegalovirus exposure and HLA in healthy donors. Libraries were prepared by immunoSEQ multiplex PCR; TCRdb keeps only in-frame clonotypes and omits some of them. The data show 150,000 to 200,000 clones, roughly 82% seen once. The sample was PBMCs. These receptors were collected from a young woman in good health and CMV-seronegative. Both conserved end residues are part of each CDR3. Fields, in order: D gene, V gene, J gene, clone size, CDR3 DNA, CDR3 protein. A D gene is named only where the DNA matches it firmly. Expanded clones are given a class, and other clones once, few, many or no size at all.

TRBD2	TRBV14	TRBJ2-1	.	TGTGCCAGCAGCCAAGAACTAGCGGTCCTCTCCTACAATGAGCAGTTCTTC	CASSQELAVLSYNEQFF
.	TRBV27	TRBJ2-6	.	TGTGCCAGCAGTTTATACAACTCTGGGGCCAACGTCCTGACTTTC	CASSLYNSGANVLTF
TRBD1	TRBV9	TRBJ1-1	.	TGTGCCAGCAGCGCCCCAGGGGGACAGGGGACACCGAGAGCTTTCTTT	CASSAPGGQGTPRAFF
TRBD1	TRBV18	TRBJ2-2	.	TGTGCCAGCTCACCGAGACAGGGGAACACCGGGGAGCTGTTTTTT	CASSPRQGNTGELFF
.	TRBV6-1	TRBJ1-5	.	TGTGCCAGCACCGAAGATGTGGGGGGAAGGAAGCCCCAGCATTTT	CASTEDVGGRKPQHF
.	TRBV10-1	TRBJ1-1	.	TGCGCCAGCAGTGAGGACACGATGAACACTGAAGCTTTCTTT	CASSEDTMNTEAFF
TRBD1	TRBV6-5	TRBJ1-4	.	TGTGCCAGCAGGCCAGGGGGTTACGAAAAACTGTTTTTT	CASRPGGYEKLFF
.	TRBV30	TRBJ2-5	.	TGTGCCTGGAGTGCGTCCAGGGAGACCCAGTACTTC	CAWSASRETQYF
.	TRBV11-3	TRBJ2-3	.	TGTGCCAGCAGCTCCCGTTGGGCCACAGATACGCAGTATTTT	CASSSRWATDTQYF
TRBD1	TRBV7-8	TRBJ1-2	.	TGTGCCAGCAGCTTAGTTGGACAGGGTCCCTATGGCTACACCTTC	CASSLVGQGPYGYTF
TRBD2	TRBV6-4	TRBJ2-3	once	TGTGCCAGCAGTGAAAAAAGCGGGGGGGCAGATACGCAGTATTTT	CASSEKSGGADTQYF
TRBD1	TRBV15	TRBJ2-7	once	TGTGCCACCAGCAGAGGAACCGGGACAGGGCCCGAGCAGTACTTC	CATSRGTGTGPEQYF
TRBD1	TRBV5-5	TRBJ1-2	.	TGTGCCAGCAGCTACCCGGGACAGGGAATCTATGGCTACACCTTC	CASSYPGQGIYGYTF
.	TRBV7-6	TRBJ1-4	.	TGTGCCAGCAGCTTAGGCAACTTGGAAAAACTGTTTTTT	CASSLGNLEKLFF
.	TRBV18	TRBJ1-1	.	TGTGCCAGCTCACCAATGTACGCCGGACAGAACACTGAAGCTTTCTTT	CASSPMYAGQNTEAFF
TRBD1	TRBV20-1	TRBJ2-7	once	TGCAGTGCCCGGGTTCGGACAGGCCAGTACTTC	CSARVRTGQYF
TRBD1	TRBV5-1	TRBJ1-3	.	TGCGCCAGCAGCTCCGGGACAGGGGGCTTCGGTGCGGGAAACACCATATATTTT	CASSSGTGGFGAGNTIYF
.	TRBV11-2	TRBJ1-1	.	TGTGCCAGCAGCTTATGGGAGAACTTGGACACTGAAGCTTTCTTT	CASSLWENLDTEAFF
TRBD1	TRBV5-1	TRBJ2-6	few	TGCGCCAGCAGCTTGGTCTCGAACAGGGGCTCCTCTGGGGCCAACGTCCTGACTTTC	CASSLVSNRGSSGANVLTF
.	TRBV9	TRBJ2-7	.	TGTGCCAGCAGCGCCGGGTTTTACGAGCAGTACTTC	CASSAGFYEQYF
.	TRBV18	TRBJ1-2	.	TGTGCCAGCTCACCACCAACAGATCACTATGGCTACACCTTC	CASSPPTDHYGYTF
.	TRBV30	TRBJ1-5	.	TGTGCCTGGAGTGCCGGGTCTGATCAGCCCCAGCATTTT	CAWSAGSDQPQHF
TRBD1	TRBV5-1	TRBJ2-5	.	TGCGCCAGCAGCGGGACAGGGCTCCAAGAGACCCAGTACTTC	CASSGTGLQETQYF
.	TRBV9	TRBJ2-2	.	TGTGCCAGCAGCGTAGTTAGCTCTTCGGGGACCGGGGAGCTGTTTTTT	CASSVVSSSGTGELFF
TRBD1	TRBV6-1	TRBJ2-7	.	TGTGCCAGCAGTGAATGGGACAGAACCTACGAGCAGTACTTC	CASSEWDRTYEQYF
.	TRBV18	TRBJ1-3	.	TGTGCCAGCTCACCAGGGCGAAGCTCTGGAAACACCATATATTTT	CASSPGRSSGNTIYF
.	TRBV5-8	TRBJ1-2	.	TGTGCCAGCAGCCCACGGAGAGGCTACACCTTC	CASSPRRGYTF
TRBD2	TRBV6-5	TRBJ2-1	.	TGTGCCAGCAGTTATCGGGGGAGGGCCCTGAATGAGCAGTTCTTC	CASSYRGRALNEQFF
.	TRBV5-1	TRBJ1-1	.	TGCGCCAGCAGTGCCTACGAGTCCTGGGAGGGCACTGAAGCTTTCTTT	CASSAYESWEGTEAFF
TRBD2	TRBV2	TRBJ2-1	.	TGTGCCAGCAGTATACGGACTAGCGGGTCGTACAATGAGCAGTTCTTC	CASSIRTSGSYNEQFF
.	TRBV6-5	TRBJ2-7	few	TGTGCCAGCAGCCGAGACACCTACGAGCAGTACTTC	CASSRDTYEQYF
TRBD2	TRBV9	TRBJ2-1	once	TGTGCCAGCAGCGTAATTCTAGCGGGAAATGAGCAGTTCTTC	CASSVILAGNEQFF
TRBD2	TRBV7-9	TRBJ2-1	.	TGTGCCAGCAGCTCGCAGCGGGAGGGCCTTCATGAGCAGTTCTTC	CASSSQREGLHEQFF
.	TRBV27	TRBJ2-7	.	TGTGCCAGCAGTTTACAGGGTACCTACGAGCAGTACTTC	CASSLQGTYEQYF
.	TRBV21-1	TRBJ2-2	few	TGTGCCAGCAGCAAAGAAAGCGGGTCCGGGGAGCTGTTTTTT	CASSKESGSGELFF
.	TRBV29-1	TRBJ2-7	.	TGCAGCGTTGAATCAGGGGACTCCTACGAGCAGTACTTC	CSVESGDSYEQYF
.	TRBV9	TRBJ2-3	.	TGTGCCAGCAGCCCCACCAGGGGTCGACGCACAGATACGCAGTATTTT	CASSPTRGRRTDTQYF
TRBD1	TRBV6-5	TRBJ2-7	.	TGTGCCAGCAGTTATTTGCGGGGACAGGGGTTCGACGAGCAGTACTTC	CASSYLRGQGFDEQYF
.	TRBV5-1	TRBJ1-1	.	TGCGCCAGCAGCCCCGGCGAGGGCACTGAAGCTTTCTTT	CASSPGEGTEAFF
.	TRBV6-1	TRBJ1-2	.	TGTGCCAGCAGTGAAGCGCTAACTCTACGTCTGGGCTACACCTTC	CASSEALTLRLGYTF
.	TRBV6-5	TRBJ1-1	.	TGTGCCAGCAGCACGAACGGGGGGAACACTGAAGCTTTCTTT	CASSTNGGNTEAFF
.	TRBV9	TRBJ1-2	.	TGTGCCAGCAGCGTTGGAGGGTTTGGCTACACCTTC	CASSVGGFGYTF
TRBD2	TRBV27	TRBJ2-1	.	TGTGCCAGCAGTTTTTCAGCTAGCGGGGGGTACAATGAGCAGTTCTTC	CASSFSASGGYNEQFF
.	TRBV7-2	TRBJ2-7	.	TGTGCCAGCAGCTCAAGCGGGTTACCTACCTACGAGCAGTACTTC	CASSSSGLPTYEQYF
TRBD1	TRBV9	TRBJ2-2	.	TGTGCCAGCAGCGACAACCCCCGGACAGGGGTTTCTCTTAGCACCGGGGAGCTGTTTTTT	CASSDNPRTGVSLSTGELFF
.	TRBV9	TRBJ1-6	.	TGTGCCAGCAGCGTAGCTAACTATTCACCCCTCCACTTT	CASSVANYSPLHF
.	TRBV18	TRBJ1-1	.	TGTGCCAGCTCACCACGAGGGGGAGCGGAGAACACTGAAGCTTTCTTT	CASSPRGGAENTEAFF
.	TRBV5-1	TRBJ1-1	.	TGCGCCAGCAGCTCCCAGGGACACGACGGAAACACTGAAGCTTTCTTT	CASSSQGHDGNTEAFF
.	TRBV15	TRBJ2-1	.	TGTGCCACCAGCAGACTCCATGAGCAGTTCTTC	CATSRLHEQFF
.	TRBV5-6	TRBJ1-1	.	TGTGCCAGCAGCTTGTATGCGGGCACTGAAGCTTTCTTT	CASSLYAGTEAFF
.	TRBV19	TRBJ2-5	.	TGTGCCACCCGTAGTAGGGGGACATCTCACAGAGAGACCCAGTACTTC	CATRSRGTSHRETQYF
.	TRBV2	TRBJ1-2	.	TGTGCCAGCAGGGTGGGCGTCTATGGCTACACCTTC	CASRVGVYGYTF